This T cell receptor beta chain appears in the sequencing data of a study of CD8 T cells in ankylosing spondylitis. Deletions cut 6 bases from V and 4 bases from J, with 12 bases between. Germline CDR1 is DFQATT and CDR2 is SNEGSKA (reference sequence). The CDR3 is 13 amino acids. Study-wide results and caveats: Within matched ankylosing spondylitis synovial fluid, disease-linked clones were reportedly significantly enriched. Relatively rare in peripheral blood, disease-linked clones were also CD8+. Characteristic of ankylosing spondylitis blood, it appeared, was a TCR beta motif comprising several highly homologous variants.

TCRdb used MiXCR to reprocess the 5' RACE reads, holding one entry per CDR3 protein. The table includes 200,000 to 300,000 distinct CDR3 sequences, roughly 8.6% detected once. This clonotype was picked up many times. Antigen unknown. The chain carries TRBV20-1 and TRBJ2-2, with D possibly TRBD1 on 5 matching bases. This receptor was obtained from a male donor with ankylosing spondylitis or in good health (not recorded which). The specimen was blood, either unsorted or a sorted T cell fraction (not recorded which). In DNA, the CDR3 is TGCAGTGCCCGAAGGGGTGGCACCGGGGAGCTGTTTTTT. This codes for CSARRGGTGELFF.